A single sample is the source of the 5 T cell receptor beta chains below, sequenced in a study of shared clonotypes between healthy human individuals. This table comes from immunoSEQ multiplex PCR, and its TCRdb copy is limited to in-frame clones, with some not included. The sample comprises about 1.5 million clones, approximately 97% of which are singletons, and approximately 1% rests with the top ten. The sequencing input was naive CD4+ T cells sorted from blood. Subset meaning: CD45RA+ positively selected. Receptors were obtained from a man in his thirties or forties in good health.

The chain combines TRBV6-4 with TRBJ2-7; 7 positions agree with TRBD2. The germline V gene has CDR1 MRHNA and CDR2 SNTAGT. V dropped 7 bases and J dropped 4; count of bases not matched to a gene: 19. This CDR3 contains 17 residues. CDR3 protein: CASKSSLPPGLCYEQYF. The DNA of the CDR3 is TGTGCCAGCAAAAGTTCCTTACCCCCGGGACTATGTTACGAGCAGTACTTC.

The CDR3 reads CASSLAQLNWGANVLTF. The CDR3 DNA is TGCGCCAGCAGCTTGGCACAGTTGAATTGGGGGGCCAACGTCCTGACTTTC. This rearrangement joins TRBV5-1 to TRBJ2-6; D is unclear. CDR1 is SGHRS and CDR2 is YFSETQ in the germline V gene. The CDR3 covers 17 residues. V shed 0 bases and J shed 4 bases, with 14 bases lying between them.

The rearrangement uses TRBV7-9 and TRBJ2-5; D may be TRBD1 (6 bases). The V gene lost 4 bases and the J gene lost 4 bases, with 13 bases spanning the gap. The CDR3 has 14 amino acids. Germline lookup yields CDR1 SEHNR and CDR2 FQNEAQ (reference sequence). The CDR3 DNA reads TGTGCCAGCAGCTCTGGACAGTGGGGAGAGACCCAGTACTTC. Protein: CASSSGQWGETQYF.

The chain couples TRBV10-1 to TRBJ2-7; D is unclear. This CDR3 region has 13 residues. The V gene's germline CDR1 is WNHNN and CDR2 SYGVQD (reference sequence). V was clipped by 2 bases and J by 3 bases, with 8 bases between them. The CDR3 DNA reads TGCGCCAGCAGTGAGGATCCCCTCTACGAGCAGTACTTC. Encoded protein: CASSEDPLYEQYF.

The CDR3 nucleotides read TGTGCCTGGAGGGGATCAAAAAACATTCAGTACTTC. This encodes CAWRGSKNIQYF. This chain joins TRBV30 and TRBJ2-4, with no clear D. This CDR3 region has 12 residues. V lost 3 bases and J lost 4, with 7 bases in between. Germline V gene sequence: CDR1 GTSNPN, CDR2 SVGIG (reference sequence).